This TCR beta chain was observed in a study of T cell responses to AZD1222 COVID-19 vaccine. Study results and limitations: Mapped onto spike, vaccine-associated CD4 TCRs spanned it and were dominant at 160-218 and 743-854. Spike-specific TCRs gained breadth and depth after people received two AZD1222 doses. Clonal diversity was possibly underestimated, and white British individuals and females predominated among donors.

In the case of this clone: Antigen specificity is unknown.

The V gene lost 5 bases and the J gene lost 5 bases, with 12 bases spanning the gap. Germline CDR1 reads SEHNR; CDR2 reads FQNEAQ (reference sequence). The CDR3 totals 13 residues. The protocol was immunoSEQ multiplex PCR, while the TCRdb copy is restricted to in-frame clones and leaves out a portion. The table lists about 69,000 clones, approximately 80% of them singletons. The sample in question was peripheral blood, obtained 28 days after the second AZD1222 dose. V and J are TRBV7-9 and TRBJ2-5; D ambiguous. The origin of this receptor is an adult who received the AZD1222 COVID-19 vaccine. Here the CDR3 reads CASSPRLVETQYF. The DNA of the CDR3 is TGTGCCAGCAGCCCACGGCTGGTTGAGACCCAGTACTTC.